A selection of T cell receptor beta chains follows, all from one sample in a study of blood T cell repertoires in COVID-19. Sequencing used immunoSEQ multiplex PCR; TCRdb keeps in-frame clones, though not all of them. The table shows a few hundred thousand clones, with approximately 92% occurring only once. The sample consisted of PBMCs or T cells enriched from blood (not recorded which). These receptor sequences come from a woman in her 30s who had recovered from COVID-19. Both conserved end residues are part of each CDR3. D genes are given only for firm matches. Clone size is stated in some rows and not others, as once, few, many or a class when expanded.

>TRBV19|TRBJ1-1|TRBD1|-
CASSIVLDRDNTEAFF
TGTGCCAGTAGTATAGTGTTGGACAGGGACAACACTGAAGCTTTCTTT
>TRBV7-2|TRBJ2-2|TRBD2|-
CASSLVLLAGFTGELFF
TGTGCCAGCAGCTTAGTATTGCTAGCGGGCTTCACCGGGGAGCTGTTTTTT
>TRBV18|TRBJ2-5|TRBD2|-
CASSPRTSGTGETQYF
TGTGCCAGCTCGCCCCGGACTAGCGGGACGGGGGAGACCCAGTACTTC
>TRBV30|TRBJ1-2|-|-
CAWAPRRMYGYTF
TGTGCCTGGGCCCCCCGGAGGATGTATGGCTACACCTTC
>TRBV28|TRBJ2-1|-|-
CASSHTTGSVGNEQFF
TGTGCCAGCAGTCATACTACAGGGAGTGTAGGCAATGAGCAGTTCTTC
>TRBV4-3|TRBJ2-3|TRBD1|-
CASSHLGTGTGDTQYF
TGCGCCAGCAGCCATTTAGGGACAGGGACGGGGGATACGCAGTATTTT
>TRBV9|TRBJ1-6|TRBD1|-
CASSPVTGVNSPLHF
TGTGCCAGCAGCCCAGTTACAGGGGTTAATTCACCCCTCCACTTT
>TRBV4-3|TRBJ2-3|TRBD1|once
CASSQPTGDADTQYF
TGCGCCAGCAGCCAACCGACAGGGGACGCGGATACGCAGTATTTT
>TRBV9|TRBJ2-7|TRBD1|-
CASSVSEGTGIYEQYF
TGTGCCAGCAGCGTATCCGAGGGGACAGGGATTTACGAGCAGTACTTC
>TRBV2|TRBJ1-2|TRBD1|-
CASSESWPGQEGYTF
TGTGCCAGCAGTGAATCATGGCCGGGACAGGAGGGCTACACCTTC
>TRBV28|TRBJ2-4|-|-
CASSQTRAKNIQYF
TGTGCCAGCAGTCAGACAAGGGCCAAAAACATTCAGTACTTC
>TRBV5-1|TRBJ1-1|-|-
CASNQDFRENTEAFF
TGCGCCAGCAACCAAGACTTCCGGGAGAACACTGAAGCTTTCTTT
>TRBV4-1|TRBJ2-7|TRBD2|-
CASSQTAGGRNEQYF
TGCGCCAGCAGCCAAACGGCGGGAGGGAGGAACGAGCAGTACTTC
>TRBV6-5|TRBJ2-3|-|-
CASRLTGWDTQYF
TGTGCCAGCAGACTTACAGGGTGGGATACGCAGTATTTT
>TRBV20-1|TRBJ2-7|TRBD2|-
CSASRTSGTYEQYF
TGCAGTGCTAGTAGGACTAGCGGAACCTACGAGCAGTACTTC
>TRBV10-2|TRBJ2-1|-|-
CASRLGAYNEQFF
TGCGCCAGCAGACTAGGAGCCTACAATGAGCAGTTCTTC
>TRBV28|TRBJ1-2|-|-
CASSSGGQAGNYGYTF
TGTGCCAGCAGTTCAGGAGGGCAGGCAGGGAACTATGGCTACACCTTC
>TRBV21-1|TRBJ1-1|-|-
CASSKETGNTEAFF
TGTGCCAGCAGCAAAGAAACAGGGAACACTGAAGCTTTCTTT
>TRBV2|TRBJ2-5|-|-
CASSGQIQETQYF
TGTGCCAGCAGTGGGCAGATCCAAGAGACCCAGTACTTC
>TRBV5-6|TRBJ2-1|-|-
CASSLAAGVGHEQFF
TGTGCCAGCAGCTTGGCCGCAGGGGTGGGGCATGAGCAGTTCTTC
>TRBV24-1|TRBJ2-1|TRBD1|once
CATRPTGDQDEQFF
TGTGCCACCAGACCCACAGGGGATCAGGATGAGCAGTTCTTC
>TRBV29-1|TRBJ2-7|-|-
CSVELGLSYEQYF
TGCAGCGTTGAACTGGGCCTCAGCTACGAGCAGTACTTC
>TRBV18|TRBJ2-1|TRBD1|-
CASWSRAGGEFF
TGTGCCAGCTGGAGCAGGGCAGGGGGTGAGTTCTTC
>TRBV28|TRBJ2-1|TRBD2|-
CASSSRDYGVHNEQFF
TGTGCCAGCAGTTCAAGGGACTACGGGGTTCACAATGAGCAGTTCTTC
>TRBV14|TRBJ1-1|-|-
CASSQGYTEAFF
TGTGCCAGCAGCCAGGGCTACACTGAAGCTTTCTTT
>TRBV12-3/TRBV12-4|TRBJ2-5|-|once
CASSWSGQETQYF
TGTGCCAGCAGCTGGAGCGGGCAAGAGACCCAGTACTTC
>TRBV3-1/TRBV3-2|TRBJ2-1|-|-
CASSLSPGVRNEQFF
TGTGCCAGCAGCTTAAGTCCGGGAGTAAGAAATGAGCAGTTCTTC
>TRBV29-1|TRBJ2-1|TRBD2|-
CSGGLAGANEQFF
TGCAGCGGAGGACTAGCGGGAGCCAATGAGCAGTTCTTC
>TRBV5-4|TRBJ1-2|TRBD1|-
CASSFDRGDYGYTF
TGTGCCAGCAGCTTCGACAGGGGGGACTATGGCTACACCTTC
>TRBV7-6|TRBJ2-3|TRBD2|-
CASQGTSGTDTQYF
TGTGCCAGCCAAGGGACTAGCGGCACAGATACGCAGTATTTT
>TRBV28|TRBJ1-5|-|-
CASSFGGVNQPQHF
TGTGCCAGCAGTTTCGGAGGGGTGAATCAGCCCCAGCATTTT
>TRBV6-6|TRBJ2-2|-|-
CASSYNRVSGELFF
TGTGCCAGCAGTTACAACAGGGTTAGCGGGGAGCTGTTTTTT
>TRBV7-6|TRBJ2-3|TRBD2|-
CASSVFLAGGWRDTQYF
TGTGCCAGCAGCGTCTTCCTAGCGGGGGGCTGGAGGGATACGCAGTATTTT
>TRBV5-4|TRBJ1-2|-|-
CASSLGVGEASYGYTF
TGTGCCAGCAGCTTGGGGGTCGGGGAAGCGAGCTATGGCTACACCTTC
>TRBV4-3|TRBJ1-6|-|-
CASSQGSAGSPLHF
TGCGCCAGCAGCCAAGGATCGGCGGGATCACCCCTCCACTTT
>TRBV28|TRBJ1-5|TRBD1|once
CASSSETGAVSNQPQHF
TGTGCCAGCAGCTCCGAAACAGGGGCCGTTAGCAATCAGCCCCAGCATTTT
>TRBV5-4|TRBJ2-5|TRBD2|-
CASSLPGGPETQYF
TGTGCCAGCAGCTTGCCGGGGGGGCCCGAGACCCAGTACTTC
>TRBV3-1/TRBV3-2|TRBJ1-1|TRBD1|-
CASSQGQGMNTEAFF
TGTGCCAGCAGCCAGGGACAGGGGATGAACACTGAAGCTTTCTTT
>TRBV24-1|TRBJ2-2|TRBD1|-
CATSDRQGIGAGELFF
TGTGCCACCAGTGATAGACAGGGTATCGGGGCCGGGGAGCTGTTTTTT
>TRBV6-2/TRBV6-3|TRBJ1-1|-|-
CASSYRGNTEAFF
TGTGCCAGCAGTTACAGAGGGAACACTGAAGCTTTCTTT
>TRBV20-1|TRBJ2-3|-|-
CSASGRAGRTDTQYF
TGCAGTGCTAGTGGTCGGGCGGGGCGCACAGATACGCAGTATTTT
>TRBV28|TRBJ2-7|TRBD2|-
CASSLPGLAVSYEQYF
TGTGCCAGCAGTCTCCCGGGACTAGCGGTCTCCTACGAGCAGTACTTC
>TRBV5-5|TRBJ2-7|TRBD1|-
CASSEETGYMSYEQYF
TGTGCCAGCAGCGAAGAGACAGGGTATATGTCCTACGAGCAGTACTTC
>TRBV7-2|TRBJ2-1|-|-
CASSFSPGGMYEQFF
TGTGCCAGCAGCTTTTCGCCAGGGGGGATGTATGAGCAGTTCTTC
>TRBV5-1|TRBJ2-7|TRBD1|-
CASSSDRAPYEQYF
TGCGCCAGCAGCTCGGACAGGGCCCCCTACGAGCAGTACTTC
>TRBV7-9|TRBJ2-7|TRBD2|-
CASRYPPGLAPNRRNEQYF
TGTGCCAGCAGGTACCCGCCGGGACTAGCACCGAACCGCCGTAACGAGCAGTACTTC
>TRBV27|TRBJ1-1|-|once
CASSLRKGLMNTEAFF
TGTGCCAGCAGTTTGCGCAAGGGACTAATGAACACTGAAGCTTTCTTT
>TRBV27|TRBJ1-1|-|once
CASSLHRATEAFF
TGTGCCAGCAGTCTACACAGGGCCACTGAAGCTTTCTTT
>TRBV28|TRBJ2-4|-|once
CASSFSGQLAKNIQYF
TGTGCCAGCAGTTTCTCGGGACAACTAGCCAAAAACATTCAGTACTTC
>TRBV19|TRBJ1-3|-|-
CASSIHSGNTIYF
TGTGCCAGTAGTATACACTCTGGAAACACCATATATTTT
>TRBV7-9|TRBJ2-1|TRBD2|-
CASSPPAGGPDEQFF
TGTGCCAGCAGTCCACCAGCGGGAGGGCCTGATGAGCAGTTCTTC
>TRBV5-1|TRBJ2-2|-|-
CASSTSPRSVTGELFF
TGCGCCAGCAGCACTTCACCACGAAGCGTAACCGGGGAGCTGTTTTTT
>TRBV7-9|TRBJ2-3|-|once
CASSSDSTITDTQYF
TGTGCCAGCAGCTCCGACTCTACAATCACAGATACGCAGTATTTT
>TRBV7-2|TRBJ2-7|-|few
CASGRDINTYEQYF
TGTGCCAGCGGCCGGGACATAAACACCTACGAGCAGTACTTC